Listed below are T cell receptor beta chains from one sample, sequenced in a study of T-cell reconstitution after alpha-beta-depleted transplantation in children. A single record per CDR3 protein comes from TCRdb applying MiXCR to the PCR reads. This sample has fewer than 350,000 distinct CDR3 sequences; around 10% occur once, and the top ten carry about 8%. Sequences were derived from PBMCs, sampled before TCRalphabeta/CD19-depleted stem cell transplant. Receptors originate from a boy younger than two with acute myeloid leukemia, due to receive a stem cell transplant. Each CDR3 is given with its conserved first and last residue. D genes are given only for firm matches. Where a row states a size, it is once, few, many or the class of an expanded clone; other rows omit it.

V	size	J	D	CDR3	DNA
TRBV14	many	TRBJ2-7	TRBD2	CASRRGTSGTTSYEQYF	TGTGCCAGCAGACGAGGTACTAGCGGGACTACCTCCTACGAGCAGTACTTC
TRBV28	many	TRBJ2-5	TRBD2	CASNPLAGALGETQYF	TGTGCCAGCAACCCACTAGCGGGAGCCCTCGGGGAGACCCAGTACTTC
TRBV28	many	TRBJ2-4	.	CASSLRLNNIQYF	TGTGCCAGCAGTTTAAGACTAAATAACATTCAGTACTTC
TRBV7-6	few	TRBJ2-7	.	CASSLEESEQYF	TGTGCCAGCAGCTTAGAAGAGTCCGAGCAGTACTTC
TRBV5-1	many	TRBJ1-2	.	CASSSSGVGGYTF	TGCGCCAGCAGCTCCTCAGGAGTGGGGGGCTACACCTTC
TRBV7-2	many	TRBJ2-7	.	CASSRLLSGAPYEQYF	TGTGCCAGCAGCCGCCTCCTTAGCGGAGCCCCCTACGAGCAGTACTTC
TRBV5-1	few	TRBJ2-7	.	CASSLRTPTDEQYF	TGCGCCAGCAGCCTAAGGACGCCTACGGACGAGCAGTACTTC
TRBV3-1	.	TRBJ2-5	.	CASSPRDVQETQYF	TGTGCCAGCTCCCCTCGGGACGTTCAAGAGACCCAGTACTTC
TRBV6-2/TRBV6-3	many	TRBJ2-6	.	CASTGLISGANVLTF	TGTGCCAGCACGGGACTTATCTCTGGGGCCAACGTCCTGACTTTC
TRBV5-1	many	TRBJ2-1	.	CASSSGQPYNEQFF	TGCGCCAGCAGCTCAGGACAACCCTACAATGAGCAGTTCTTC
TRBV29-1	many	TRBJ2-7	.	CSVSRDAEQYF	TGCAGCGTTTCTCGGGATGCCGAGCAGTACTTC
TRBV6-2/TRBV6-3	many	TRBJ2-1	TRBD2	CASSNHGLDEFF	TGTGCCAGCAGCAATCACGGACTAGATGAGTTCTTC
TRBV24-1	many	TRBJ2-3	TRBD2	CATSDVAGPSTDTQYF	TGTGCCACCAGTGATGTAGCGGGGCCAAGCACAGATACGCAGTATTTT
TRBV7-9	many	TRBJ2-5	TRBD2	CASSPRTSEETQYF	TGTGCCAGCAGCCCCCGGACTAGCGAAGAGACCCAGTACTTC
TRBV12-3/TRBV12-4	many	TRBJ2-1	.	CASSLVGTANNEQFF	TGTGCCAGCAGTTTAGTGGGGACTGCAAACAATGAGCAGTTCTTC
TRBV6-5	many	TRBJ2-1	.	CASSYRLPSSYNEQFF	TGTGCCAGCAGTTACCGACTACCCAGCTCCTACAATGAGCAGTTCTTC
TRBV7-2	.	TRBJ2-3	.	CASSPGTPTDTQYF	TGTGCCAGCAGCCCGGGGACTCCCACAGATACGCAGTATTTT
TRBV5-5	.	TRBJ1-2	TRBD1	CASSLARGLGYTF	TGTGCCAGCAGCTTGGCCAGGGGGCTTGGCTACACCTTC
TRBV28	.	TRBJ2-1	.	CASSFTRNNEQFF	TGTGCCAGCAGTTTCACTAGGAACAATGAGCAGTTCTTC
TRBV28	many	TRBJ2-2	.	CASSRPGAKELFF	TGTGCCAGCAGCCGTCCCGGGGCTAAGGAGCTGTTTTTT
TRBV27	many	TRBJ2-1	.	CASKSRNNEQFF	TGTGCCAGCAAGAGCAGGAACAATGAGCAGTTCTTC
TRBV30	.	TRBJ2-1	.	CAWSVLGLNEQFF	TGTGCCTGGAGTGTCCTGGGGCTCAATGAGCAGTTCTTC
TRBV5-1	.	TRBJ2-5	.	CASSLEETQSF	TGCGCCAGCAGCTTAGAAGAGACCCAGTCCTTC
TRBV20-1	many	TRBJ2-2	.	CSARLPGASRTGELFF	TGCAGTGCTAGACTGCCGGGGGCCTCTAGAACCGGGGAGCTGTTTTTT
TRBV7-9	few	TRBJ2-5	.	CASSQRGFQETQYF	TGTGCCAGCAGCCAACGCGGATTCCAAGAGACCCAGTACTTC
TRBV9	many	TRBJ2-1	.	CASSVDYYLEQFF	TGTGCCAGCAGCGTAGACTACTACCTTGAGCAGTTCTTC
TRBV11-2	many	TRBJ2-7	TRBD1	CASSLPDWVTGGRYEQYF	TGTGCCAGCAGCTTACCTGATTGGGTGACAGGGGGTCGATACGAGCAGTACTTC
TRBV3-1	few	TRBJ2-3	TRBD2	CASGFYGGTTDTQYF	TGTGCCAGCGGCTTTTACGGGGGGACCACAGATACGCAGTATTTT
TRBV20-1	many	TRBJ1-3	.	CSARAALGKGNTIYF	TGCAGTGCTAGAGCTGCCCTCGGAAAGGGAAACACCATATATTTT
TRBV29-1	many	TRBJ1-2	.	CSVRGMNYGYTF	TGCAGCGTTCGGGGTATGAACTATGGCTACACCTTC
TRBV7-2	many	TRBJ1-2	TRBD1	CASSLQGAYGYTF	TGTGCCAGCAGCTTACAGGGGGCCTATGGCTACACCTTC
TRBV21-1	many	TRBJ2-7	.	CASKDRGNEQYF	TGTGCCAGCAAGGACAGGGGAAACGAGCAGTACTTC
TRBV12-3/TRBV12-4	.	TRBJ2-1	TRBD2	CASSLFSGGSYEQFF	TGTGCCAGCAGTTTATTTAGCGGGGGGTCGTATGAGCAGTTCTTC
TRBV29-1	many	TRBJ2-7	.	CSVSASPYEQYF	TGCAGCGTTTCCGCGTCCCCCTACGAGCAGTACTTC
TRBV27	many	TRBJ2-7	TRBD1	CASLGTGTGRYEQYF	TGTGCCAGCCTTGGAACCGGGACAGGGCGCTACGAGCAGTACTTC